This T cell receptor beta chain was documented in a study of immune characterization of retroperitoneal liposarcoma. The CDR3 is 14 amino acids. From germline, CDR1 is MNHEY and CDR2 SMNVEV (reference sequence). A single record per CDR3 protein comes from TCRdb applying MiXCR to the PCR reads. The table includes 9,500 to 14,000 distinct CDR3 sequences, 45% to 50% detected once. The sequencing sample was made of tumor tissue. This clonotype originated in a female donor with retroperitoneal liposarcoma. This chain connects TRBV27 to TRBJ2-1; D is undetermined. The better agreement between TRBJ2-5 and the DNA end casts doubt on the J call. CDR3 bases: TGTGCCAGCAGTTTTAATGGGGACCAAGAGACCCAGTACTTC. As protein: CASSFNGDQETQYF.